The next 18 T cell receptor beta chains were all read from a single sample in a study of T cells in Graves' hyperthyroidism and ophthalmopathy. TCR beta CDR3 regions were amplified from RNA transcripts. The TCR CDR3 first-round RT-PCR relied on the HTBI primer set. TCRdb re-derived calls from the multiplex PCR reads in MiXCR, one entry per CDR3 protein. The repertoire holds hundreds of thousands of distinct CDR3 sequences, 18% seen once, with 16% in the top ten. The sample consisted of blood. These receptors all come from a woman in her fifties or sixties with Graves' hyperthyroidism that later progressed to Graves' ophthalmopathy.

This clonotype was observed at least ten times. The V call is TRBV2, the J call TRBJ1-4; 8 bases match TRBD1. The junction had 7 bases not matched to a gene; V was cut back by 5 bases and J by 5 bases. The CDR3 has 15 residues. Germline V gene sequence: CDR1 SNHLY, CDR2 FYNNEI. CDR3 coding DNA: TGTGCCAGCAGTAATGTCAGGGGGCGAAATGAAAAACTGTTTTTT. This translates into CASSNVRGRNEKLFF.

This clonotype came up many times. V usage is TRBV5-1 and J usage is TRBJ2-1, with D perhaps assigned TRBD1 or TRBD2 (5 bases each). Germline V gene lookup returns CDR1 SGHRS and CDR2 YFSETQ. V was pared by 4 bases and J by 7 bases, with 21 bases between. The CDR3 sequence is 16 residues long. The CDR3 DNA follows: TGCGCCAGCAGCGGAGCAGGGACCCCCGGGAAGAATGAGCAGTTCTTC. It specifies CASSGAGTPGKNEQFF.

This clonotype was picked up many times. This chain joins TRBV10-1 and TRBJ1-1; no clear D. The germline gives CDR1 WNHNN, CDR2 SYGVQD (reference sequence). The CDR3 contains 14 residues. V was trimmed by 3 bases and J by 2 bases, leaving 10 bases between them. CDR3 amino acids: CASSDGLVNTEAFF. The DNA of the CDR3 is TGCGCCAGCAGTGATGGACTTGTAAACACTGAAGCTTTCTTT.

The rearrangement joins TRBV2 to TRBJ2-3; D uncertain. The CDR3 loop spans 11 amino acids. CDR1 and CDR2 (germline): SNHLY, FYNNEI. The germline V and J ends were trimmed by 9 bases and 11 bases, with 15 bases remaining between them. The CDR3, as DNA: TGTGCCAGATCGACTGGCTCGGAGCAGTATTTT. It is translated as CARSTGSEQYF.

CDR3 residues: CAIGLGTNTEAFF. CDR3 coding DNA: TGTGCCATCGGTTTAGGGACGAACACTGAAGCTTTCTTT. This chain connects TRBV10-3 to TRBJ1-1, with D maybe TRBD1 (5 bases). From germline, CDR1 is ENHRY and CDR2 SYGVKD. Deletions cut 8 bases from V and 1 base from J, with 11 bases between. The CDR3 loop spans 13 amino acids.

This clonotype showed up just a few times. In DNA, the CDR3 is TGTGCTAGTGGCTACCTAGACAGTTATGGCTACACCTTC. Translation: CASGYLDSYGYTF. This rearrangement joins TRBV12-5 to TRBJ1-2, with D maybe TRBD1 (5 bases). This CDR3 comprises 13 residues. V was clipped by 6 bases and J by 5 bases, with 13 bases between them. In germline, CDR1 is LGHNT, CDR2 FRNRAP.

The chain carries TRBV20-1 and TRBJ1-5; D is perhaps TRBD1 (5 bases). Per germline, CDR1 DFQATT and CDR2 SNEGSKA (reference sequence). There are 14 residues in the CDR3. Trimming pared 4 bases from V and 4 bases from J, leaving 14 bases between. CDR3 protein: CSAKGTSWNQPQHF. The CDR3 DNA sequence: TGCAGTGCTAAAGGGACCTCGTGGAATCAGCCCCAGCATTTT.

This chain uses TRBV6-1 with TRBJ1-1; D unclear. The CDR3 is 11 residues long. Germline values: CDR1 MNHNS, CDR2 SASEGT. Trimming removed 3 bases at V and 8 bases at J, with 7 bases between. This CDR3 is CASSDRSEAFF. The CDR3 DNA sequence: TGTGCCAGCAGTGACAGGTCAGAAGCTTTCTTT.

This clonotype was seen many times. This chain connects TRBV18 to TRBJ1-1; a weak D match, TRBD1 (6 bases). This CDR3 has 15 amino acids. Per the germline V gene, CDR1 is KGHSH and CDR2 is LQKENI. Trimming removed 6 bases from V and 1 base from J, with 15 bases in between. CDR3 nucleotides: TGTGCCAGCTCCCTTTGGAAACAGGGGAACACTGAAGCTTTCTTT. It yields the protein CASSLWKQGNTEAFF.

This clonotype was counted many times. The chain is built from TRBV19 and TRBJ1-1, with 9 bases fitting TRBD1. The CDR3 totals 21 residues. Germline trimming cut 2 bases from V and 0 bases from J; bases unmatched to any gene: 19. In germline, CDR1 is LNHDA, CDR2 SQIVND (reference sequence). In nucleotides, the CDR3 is TGTGCCAGTAGTATATGGGACGGCTCCCACGGACAGGGGTGGGTGAACACTGAAGCTTTCTTT. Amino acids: CASSIWDGSHGQGWVNTEAFF.

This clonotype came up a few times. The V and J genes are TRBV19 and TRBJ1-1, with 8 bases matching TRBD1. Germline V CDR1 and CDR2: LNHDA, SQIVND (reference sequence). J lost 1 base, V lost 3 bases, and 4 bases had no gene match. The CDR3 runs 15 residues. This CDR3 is CASSIPDRANTEAFF. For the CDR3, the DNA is TGTGCCAGTAGTATCCCGGACAGGGCGAACACTGAAGCTTTCTTT.

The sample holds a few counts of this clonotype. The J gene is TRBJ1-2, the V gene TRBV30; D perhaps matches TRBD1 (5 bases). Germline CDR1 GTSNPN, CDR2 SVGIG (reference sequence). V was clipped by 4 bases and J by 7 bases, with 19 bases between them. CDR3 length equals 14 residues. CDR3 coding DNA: TGTGCCTGGAACCCCTCTGGGGGTATGAGTGGCTACACCTTC. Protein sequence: CAWNPSGGMSGYTF.

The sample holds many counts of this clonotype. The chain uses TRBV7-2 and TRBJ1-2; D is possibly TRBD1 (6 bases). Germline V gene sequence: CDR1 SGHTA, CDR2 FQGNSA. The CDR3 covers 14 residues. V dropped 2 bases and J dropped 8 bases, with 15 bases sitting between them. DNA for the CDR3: TGTGCCAGCAGCTTAAGTTCCAGGGGTGGCGGCTACACCTTC. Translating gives CASSLSSRGGGYTF.

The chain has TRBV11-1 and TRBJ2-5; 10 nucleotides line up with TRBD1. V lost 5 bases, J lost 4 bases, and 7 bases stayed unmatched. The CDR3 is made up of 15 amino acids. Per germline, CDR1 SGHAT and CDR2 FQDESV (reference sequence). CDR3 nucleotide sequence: TGTGCCAGCAGCCAGAGGACAGGGGGACGAGAGACCCAGTACTTC. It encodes CASSQRTGGRETQYF.

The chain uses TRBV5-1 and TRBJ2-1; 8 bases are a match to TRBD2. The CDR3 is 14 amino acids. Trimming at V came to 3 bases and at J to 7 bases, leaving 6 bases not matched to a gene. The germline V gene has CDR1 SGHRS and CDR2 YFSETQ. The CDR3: CASSSGGGWNEQFF. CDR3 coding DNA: TGCGCCAGCAGCTCGGGGGGGGGTTGGAATGAGCAGTTCTTC.

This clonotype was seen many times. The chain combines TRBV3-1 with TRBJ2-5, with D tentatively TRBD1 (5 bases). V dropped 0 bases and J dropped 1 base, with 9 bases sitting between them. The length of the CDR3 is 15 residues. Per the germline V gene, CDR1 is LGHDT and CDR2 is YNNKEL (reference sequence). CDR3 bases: TGTGCCAGCAGCCAAGATTCAGGGTTCCAAGAGACCCAGTACTTC. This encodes CASSQDSGFQETQYF.

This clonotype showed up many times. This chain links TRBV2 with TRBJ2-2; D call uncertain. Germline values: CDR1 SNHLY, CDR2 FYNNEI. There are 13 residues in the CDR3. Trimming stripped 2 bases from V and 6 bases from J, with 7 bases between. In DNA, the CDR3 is TGTGCCAGCAGTGAACGGGTACCCGGGGAGCTGTTTTTT. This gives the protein CASSERVPGELFF.

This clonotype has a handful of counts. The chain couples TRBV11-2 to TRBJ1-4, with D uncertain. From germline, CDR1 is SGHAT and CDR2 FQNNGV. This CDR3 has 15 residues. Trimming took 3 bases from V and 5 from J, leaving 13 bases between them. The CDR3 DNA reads TGTGCCAGCAGCTTCTCTATAACGGGGAATGAAAAACTGTTTTTT. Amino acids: CASSFSITGNEKLFF.